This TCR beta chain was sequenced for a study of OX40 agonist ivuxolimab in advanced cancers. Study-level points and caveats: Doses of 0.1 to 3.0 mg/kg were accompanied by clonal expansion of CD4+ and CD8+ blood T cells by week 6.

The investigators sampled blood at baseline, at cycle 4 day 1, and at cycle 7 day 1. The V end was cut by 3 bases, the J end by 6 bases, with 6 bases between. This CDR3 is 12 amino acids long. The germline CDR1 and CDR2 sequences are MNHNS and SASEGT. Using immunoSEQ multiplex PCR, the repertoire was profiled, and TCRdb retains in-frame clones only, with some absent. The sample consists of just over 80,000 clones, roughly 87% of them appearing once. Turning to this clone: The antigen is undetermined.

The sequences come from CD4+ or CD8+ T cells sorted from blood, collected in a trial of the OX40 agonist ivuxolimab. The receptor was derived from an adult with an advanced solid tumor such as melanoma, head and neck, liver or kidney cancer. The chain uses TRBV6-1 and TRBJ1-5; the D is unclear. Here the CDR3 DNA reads TGTGCCAGCAGTGACCCGAGTCAGCCCCAGCATTTT. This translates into CASSDPSQPQHF.